These 14 T cell receptor beta chains originate from one sample sequenced in a study of cytomegalovirus exposure and HLA in healthy donors. Data came from immunoSEQ multiplex PCR; TCRdb stores just in-frame clones and leaves some out. Of a few hundred thousand clones listed, 80% to 85% are singletons. The specimen was PBMCs. These receptors originate from a woman aged 25 to 39 in good health and CMV-seropositive.

This chain links TRBV7-9 with TRBJ1-3; D not certain. CDR1 and CDR2 from the germline V gene are SEHNR and FQNEAQ (reference sequence). CDR3 length: 14 amino acids. Trimming cost V 8 bases and J 0 bases, with 11 bases left between them. CDR3 DNA sequence: TGTGCCAGCGGTTCCCGGAGCTCTGGAAACACCATATATTTT. It yields the protein CASGSRSSGNTIYF.

This clone came up many times. The chain carries TRBV6-1 and TRBJ1-5; 8 positions match TRBD1. The CDR3 contains 14 residues. CDR1 and CDR2 from the germline V gene are MNHNS and SASEGT. Trimming removed 7 bases from V and 4 bases from J; junction bases left unmatched: 6. In DNA, the CDR3 is TGTGCCAGCATCTCGGGACAGGATAATCAGCCCCAGCATTTT. This encodes CASISGQDNQPQHF.

The V and J genes are TRBV6-6 and TRBJ2-7, with a possible D match to TRBD2 (5 bases). CDR1 is MNHNY, CDR2 SVGAGI, per germline (reference sequence). V was pared by 9 bases and J by 5 bases, with 17 bases between. The CDR3 has 13 residues. CDR3 residues: CASWRAMGNEQYF. The CDR3 DNA reads as TGTGCCAGTTGGCGGGCAATGGGGAACGAGCAGTACTTC.

The chain joins TRBV6-1 to TRBJ2-7; possibly TRBD2 for D (6 bases). Per the germline V gene, CDR1 is MNHNS and CDR2 is SASEGT. V lost 8 bases, J lost 6 bases, and 17 bases lay in between. The CDR3 loop spans 13 amino acids. The CDR3 region is CASRWDGGSEQYF. CDR3 nucleotide sequence: TGTGCCAGCCGATGGGACGGGGGTTCCGAGCAGTACTTC.

The V call is TRBV19, the J call TRBJ1-5, with D perhaps TRBD1 (6 bases). V lost 2 bases and J 0 bases, leaving 11 bases between the germline ends. Germline V gives CDR1 LNHDA, CDR2 SQIVND (reference sequence). The CDR3 is made up of 16 amino acids. The CDR3 region is CASSIQDRNSNQPQHF. DNA for the CDR3: TGTGCCAGTAGTATACAGGACAGAAATAGCAATCAGCCCCAGCATTTT. The whole variable domain, filled in from reference TRBV19 and TRBJ1-5, reads DGGITQSPKYLFRKEGQNVTLSCEQNLNHDAMYWYRQDPGQGLRLIYYSQIVNDFQKGDIAEGYSVSREKKESFPLTVTSAQKNPTAFYLCASSIQDRNSNQPQHFGDGTRLSIL.

The chain recombines TRBV18 with TRBJ1-2; tentative D call: TRBD1 (5 bases). CDR1 and CDR2 from the germline V gene are KGHSH and LQKENI. The CDR3 length is 16 residues. Trimming removed 4 bases at V and 7 bases at J, with 22 bases between. CDR3 sequence reads: CASSQVGPSTAGGYTF. The CDR3 DNA reads as TGTGCCAGCTCACAGGTGGGACCGTCAACGGCAGGTGGCTACACCTTC. Together with reference TRBV18 and TRBJ1-2, the CDR3 gives the full variable domain: NAGVMQNPRHLVRRRGQEARLRCSPMKGHSHVYWYRQLPEEGLKFMVYLQKENIIDESGMPKERFSAEFPKEGPSILRIQQVVRGDSAAYFCASSQVGPSTAGGYTFGSGTRLTVV.

CDR3 in amino acids: CASSQTGGGYTF. For the CDR3, the DNA is TGCGCCAGCAGCCAAACAGGGGGAGGCTACACCTTC. The chain uses TRBV4-3 and TRBJ1-2; TRBD1 aligns across 8 bases. CDR1 is LGHNA, CDR2 YSLEER, per germline. The CDR3 length is 12 residues. V shed 2 bases, J shed 8 bases, and the junction held 1 base outside the gene matches.

The V call is TRBV27, the J call TRBJ1-5; D gene unclear. This CDR3 contains 14 residues. CDR1 is MNHEY and CDR2 is SMNVEV in the germline V gene (reference sequence). With 7 bases removed from V and 11 bases from J, the gap between germline ends came to 21 bases. CDR3 sequence reads: CASKLSAISETQHF. The CDR3 nucleotides are TGTGCCAGCAAGTTGTCCGCTATCAGCGAAACCCAGCATTTT.

V gene TRBV2 combines with J gene TRBJ2-7, with 8 bases that match TRBD2. The CDR3 has 16 amino acids. From germline, CDR1 is SNHLY and CDR2 FYNNEI. J was trimmed by 3 bases and V by 1 base; bases with no gene match: 8. The CDR3 reads CASSEVMSGSFYEQYF. For the CDR3, the DNA is TGTGCCAGCAGTGAAGTTATGAGCGGGAGTTTCTACGAGCAGTACTTC.

The V call is TRBV27, the J call TRBJ1-2, with D possibly TRBD1 on 6 matching bases. The V gene's germline CDR1 is MNHEY and CDR2 SMNVEV (reference sequence). The CDR3 sequence is 15 residues long. V was trimmed by 6 bases and J by 6 bases, leaving 20 bases between them. The DNA of the CDR3 is TGTGCCAGCAGCCCCCAGGACAGCTGGGGGGATGGCTACACCTTC. Translated: CASSPQDSWGDGYTF.

This sequence joins TRBV10-1 and TRBJ2-3, with D perhaps given as TRBD1 or TRBD2 (5 bases each). CDR1 and CDR2 (germline): WNHNN, SYGVQD (reference sequence). The V and J ends lost 3 bases and 4 bases respectively, with 14 bases between them. CDR3 length: 15 residues. The CDR3 reads CASSEGQGRADTQYF. The DNA for the CDR3 is TGCGCCAGCAGTGAAGGGCAGGGACGGGCAGATACGCAGTATTTT.

The J gene is TRBJ1-4, the V gene TRBV14; possibly TRBD1 for D (6 bases). CDR1 is SGHDN, CDR2 FVKESK, per germline. This CDR3 contains 14 residues. Trimming removed 5 bases from V and 7 bases from J, with 14 bases in between. The CDR3 region is CASSSDSLGEKLFF. The DNA for the CDR3 is TGTGCCAGCAGCTCGGACAGCCTGGGTGAAAAACTGTTTTTT.

This chain joins TRBV6-1 and TRBJ1-1, with no clear D. The CDR3 contains 13 residues. The V end was cut by 7 bases, the J end by 2 bases, with 11 bases between. CDR1 and CDR2 (germline): MNHNS, SASEGT. In DNA form, the CDR3 reads TGTGCCAGCACCTTGGGAATAAACACTGAAGCTTTCTTT. Protein sequence: CASTLGINTEAFF.

V is TRBV11-2 and J is TRBJ2-7; 8 nucleotides align to TRBD2. V was pared by 7 bases and J by 0 bases, with 14 bases of the junction left unmatched. The CDR3 is 17 amino acids. Germline V gene sequence: CDR1 SGHAT, CDR2 FQNNGV. The CDR3, as DNA: TGTGCCAGCACTCAGAAACGGGGGGGATTGAGCTCCTACGAGCAGTACTTC. As protein: CASTQKRGGLSSYEQYF. Variable domain in full (rest from reference TRBV11-2 and TRBJ2-7): EAGVAQSPRYKIIEKRQSVAFWCNPISGHATLYWYQQILGQGPKLLIQFQNNGVVDDSQLPKDRFSAERLKGVDSTLKIQPAKLEDSAVYLCASTQKRGGLSSYEQYFGPGTRLTVT.